This TCR beta chain was recovered during a study of blood T cell repertoires in COVID-19. Turning to the study itself: In each case, the material was cDNA or gDNA derived from T cells, B-cell-depleted T cells, or PBMCs.

This table comes from immunoSEQ multiplex PCR, and its TCRdb copy is limited to in-frame clones, with some not included. There are a few hundred thousand clones in the sample; more than 75% occur only once, and approximately 2% lies in the top ten. The cohort comprised adults aged roughly 18 to 95 years residing in under 30 US areas. Germline values: CDR1 SGHRS, CDR2 YFSETQ. V was shortened by 0 bases and J by 1 base, with 5 bases between the two germline ends. The CDR3 is 14 amino acids. The chain joins TRBV5-1 to TRBJ1-3; D gene uncertain. The TCR was taken from a woman in her fifties or sixties in a cohort exposed to, infected with or recovered from COVID-19 (not recorded which). The sample taken for sequencing was PBMCs or T cells enriched from blood (not recorded which). In DNA, the CDR3 is TGCGCCAGCAGCTTGGAAGCATCTGGAAACACCATATATTTT. This translates into CASSLEASGNTIYF.